The 27 T cell receptor beta chains below all came from one sample that was sequenced in a study of blood T cell repertoires in COVID-19. Assay used: immunoSEQ multiplex PCR; TCRdb lists only in-frame clones, some missing. This sample yields about 160,000 clones, of which around 78% are seen a single time; 4.4% belongs to the top ten. The specimen sequenced was PBMCs or T cells enriched from blood (not recorded which). The receptor source for this set is a woman aged 45-59 years who had recovered from COVID-19.

J is TRBJ2-7 and V is TRBV10-2; maybe TRBD2 (6 bases). The CDR3 consists of 14 residues. Germline loops: CDR1 WSHSY, CDR2 SAAADI. V was cut by 9 bases and J by 4 bases, with 19 bases left in between. CDR3 DNA sequence: TGCGCCAGTTCGTCTTGGGACTTGTCTTACGAGCAGTACGTC. Protein sequence: CASSSWDLSYEQYV.

The chain employs TRBV19 and TRBJ1-5, with a weak D call TRBD1 (5 bases). CDR1 and CDR2 (germline): LNHDA, SQIVND (reference sequence). The CDR3 covers 13 residues. Trimming cost V 8 bases and J 5 bases, with 13 bases left between them. DNA for the CDR3: TGTGCCAGTGACAGCTCGGGGGATCAGCCCCAGCATTTT. Translating it yields CASDSSGDQPQHF.

This chain connects TRBV6-5 to TRBJ2-3; TRBD2 is a possible D gene (5 bases). The V gene's germline CDR1 is MNHEY and CDR2 SVGAGI. The CDR3 runs 14 residues. The V end lost 2 bases, the J end lost 5 bases, and 11 bases lay between the germline ends. The CDR3 nucleotides read TGTGCCAGCAGTTACAGACGGGCGGGAGATACGCAGTATTTT. Its translation is CASSYRRAGDTQYF.

The V gene is TRBV11-3, the J gene TRBJ2-3, with D possibly TRBD2 on 5 matching bases. The germline V gene encodes CDR1 SGHNT and CDR2 YENEEA. CDR3 size: 15 residues. Trimming took off 1 base at V and 3 bases at J, with 11 bases between the two ends. In nucleotides, the CDR3 is TGTGCCAGCAGCTTAGGGTCCGGGGAGACAGATACGCAGTATTTT. Its protein is CASSLGSGETDTQYF.

The rearrangement joins TRBV3-1 (or the pseudogene TRBV3-2) to TRBJ1-1, with D uncertain. V lost 6 bases to trimming and J lost 11 bases, with 13 bases between them. The CDR3 contains 11 residues. CDR1 is LGHDT, CDR2 YNNKEL, per germline (reference sequence). DNA for the CDR3: TGTGCCAGCAGTCGAAACGATCAGGCTTTCTTT. Translated, it gives CASSRNDQAFF.

CDR3 coding DNA: TGTGCCAGCAGCCAAGAATATACGGGGTGGCGTTCTAATGAAAAACTGTTTTTT. This codes for CASSQEYTGWRSNEKLFF. This chain joins TRBV4-2 and TRBJ1-4; D remains unclear. Germline lookup yields CDR1 LGHNA and CDR2 YNFKEQ. The CDR3 sequence is 18 residues long. Trimming removed 0 bases from V and 3 bases from J, with 17 bases in between.

The chain employs TRBV6-5 and TRBJ1-3; tentative D call: TRBD1 (6 bases). The length of the CDR3 is 14 residues. The germline gives CDR1 MNHEY, CDR2 SVGAGI. Trimming removed 6 bases at V and 9 bases at J, with 18 bases between. The CDR3 region is CASRAGAAWPTIYF. CDR3 coding DNA: TGTGCCAGCAGGGCGGGGGCAGCCTGGCCCACCATATATTTT.

V gene TRBV5-1 combines with J gene TRBJ1-5; possible D gene TRBD1, 6 bases. The germline V gene has CDR1 SGHRS and CDR2 YFSETQ. CDR3 size: 15 residues. V was pared by 0 bases and J by 2 bases, with 9 bases between. CDR3 sequence: CASSLEAGGNQPQHF. The CDR3 nucleotides are TGCGCCAGCAGCTTGGAGGCAGGGGGCAATCAGCCCCAGCATTTT.

This clone was counted between two and nine times. The J gene is TRBJ1-2, the V gene TRBV7-9; tentative D call: TRBD1 (6 bases). The CDR3 is 15 amino acids. V lost 4 bases, J lost 8 bases, and 20 bases lay in between. Per germline, CDR1 SEHNR and CDR2 FQNEAQ (reference sequence). DNA of the CDR3: TGTGCCAGCAGCTCGGCGGCAGGGCCTACAGGGGGCTACACCTTC. Its protein is CASSSAAGPTGGYTF.

The chain links TRBV19 to TRBJ2-5; TRBD2 matches at 10 bases. Germline V CDR1 and CDR2: LNHDA, SQIVND (reference sequence). V trimming: 2 bases; J trimming: 5 bases; junction bases outside the gene matches: 2. This CDR3 contains 14 residues. CDR3 sequence reads: CASSINSGRETQYF. Here the CDR3 DNA reads TGTGCCAGTAGTATAAATAGCGGGAGGGAGACCCAGTACTTC.

V is TRBV5-1 and J is TRBJ1-4; 7 nucleotides line up with TRBD1. Germline lookup yields CDR1 SGHRS and CDR2 YFSETQ. V dropped 7 bases and J dropped 4; count of bases not matched to a gene: 7. CDR3 length equals 14 residues. This CDR3 is CASRQAGGNEKLFF. The CDR3 region has the DNA TGCGCCAGCCGCCAGGCAGGGGGTAATGAAAAACTGTTTTTT.

V gene TRBV13 combines with J gene TRBJ2-7; a possible D gene is TRBD1 (5 bases). The germline V gene has CDR1 PRHDT and CDR2 FYEKMQ (reference sequence). Trimming pared 2 bases from V and 5 bases from J, leaving 10 bases between. This CDR3 contains 13 residues. The DNA of the CDR3 is TGTGCCAGCAGCTTAATAGGGGTCCACGAGCAGTACGTC. Encoded protein: CASSLIGVHEQYV.

As DNA, the CDR3 is TGTGCCAGTAGTACCGAAGTCGGGGGCAATCAGCCCCAGCATTTT. This encodes CASSTEVGGNQPQHF. The chain is built from TRBV19 and TRBJ1-5; D not certain. The germline V gene has CDR1 LNHDA and CDR2 SQIVND (reference sequence). The CDR3 is 15 residues long. The V gene lost 4 bases and the J gene lost 2 bases, with 12 bases spanning the gap.

The rearrangement joins TRBV5-6 to TRBJ2-5, with a tentative D call TRBD1 (6 bases). Germline values: CDR1 SGHDT, CDR2 YYEEEE. The CDR3 loop spans 15 amino acids. V lost 2 bases and J 5 bases, leaving 16 bases between the germline ends. DNA of the CDR3: TGTGCCAGCAGCTTCCTAATACAGGGACGGGAGACCCAGTACTTC. Protein: CASSFLIQGRETQYF.

The sample holds one count of this clone. The rearrangement uses TRBV28 and TRBJ1-2; D is unclear. Trimming left V 8 bases short and J 8 bases short, with 9 bases between. Germline CDR1 MDHEN, CDR2 SYDVKM. The CDR3 has 10 residues. This CDR3 reads CASRRLGYTF. In DNA, the CDR3 is TGTGCCAGCCGCAGGTTGGGCTACACCTTC.

This sequence joins TRBV19 and TRBJ2-7; 10 bases agree with TRBD1. The CDR3 is 15 residues long. The V segment lost 4 bases and the J segment 3 bases; nucleotides outside the gene matches: 6. Per germline, CDR1 LNHDA and CDR2 SQIVND (reference sequence). The CDR3 nucleotides read TGTGCCAGTAGTAAAACCGGGACAGGGGTCTACGAGCAGTACGTC. This translates into CASSKTGTGVYEQYV.

CDR3 loop: CASSLRGLAGEWATNEQFF. In DNA form, the CDR3 reads TGTGCCAGCAGCCTGCGGGGGCTAGCGGGAGAGTGGGCTACGAATGAGCAGTTCTTC. The chain couples TRBV11-2 to TRBJ2-1, with 10 bases fitting TRBD2. Germline V gives CDR1 SGHAT, CDR2 FQNNGV. Losses at the gene ends were 5 bases for V and 7 bases for J; bases not matched to a gene: 20. This CDR3 spans 19 amino acids.

The gene calls are TRBV7-9 and TRBJ2-2; TRBD1 is a possible D gene (6 bases). CDR1 SEHNR and CDR2 FQNEAQ come from the germline V gene (reference sequence). V was pared by 5 bases and J by 0 bases, with 13 bases between. This CDR3 has 16 amino acids. CDR3 residues: CASSGNRAANTGELFF. CDR3 DNA: TGTGCCAGCAGCGGTAACAGGGCGGCGAACACCGGGGAGCTGTTTTTT. Together with reference TRBV7-9 and TRBJ2-2, the CDR3 gives the full variable domain: DTGVSQNPRHKITKRGQNVTFRCDPISEHNRLYWYRQTLGQGPEFLTYFQNEAQLEKSRLLSDRFSAERPKGSFSTLEIQRTEQGDSAMYLCASSGNRAANTGELFFGEGSRLTVL.

The chain combines TRBV7-9 with TRBJ1-3; TRBD1 might be the D (6 bases). Germline V gene data show CDR1 as SEHNR and CDR2 as FQNEAQ (reference sequence). Trimming removed 5 bases from V and 0 bases from J, with 20 bases in between. The CDR3 contains 18 residues. CDR3 loop: CASSLGGAGRDSGNTIYF. The CDR3 region has the DNA TGTGCCAGCAGCCTTGGGGGCGCCGGCCGGGACTCTGGAAACACCATATATTTT.

The chain carries TRBV7-9 and TRBJ1-4, with D maybe TRBD1 (5 bases). The V gene lost 5 bases and the J gene lost 0 bases, with 16 bases spanning the gap. This CDR3 has 17 amino acids. The germline CDR1 and CDR2 sequences are SEHNR and FQNEAQ (reference sequence). DNA for the CDR3: TGTGCCAGCAGCCCAGGTCAGGGAAAGACAACTAATGAAAAACTGTTTTTT. This encodes CASSPGQGKTTNEKLFF.

The chain recombines TRBV5-1 with TRBJ2-5, with D possibly being TRBD2 (6 bases). Germline values: CDR1 SGHRS, CDR2 YFSETQ. V lost 4 bases and J lost 4, with 14 bases in between. This CDR3 comprises 14 residues. CDR3 in DNA: TGCGCCAGCAGCCCTGGACCCGGGGGAGAGACCCAGTACTTC. Translating gives CASSPGPGGETQYF.

This clone is a singleton in its sample. This chain connects TRBV30 to TRBJ2-7; 7 positions agree with TRBD1. The CDR3 sequence is 15 residues long. Trimming removed 1 base from V and 7 bases from J; junction bases left unmatched: 13. The V gene's germline CDR1 is GTSNPN and CDR2 SVGIG (reference sequence). The CDR3 nucleotides are TGTGCCTGGAGTGAGGGGGACAGCCTCCTTTTGGAGCAGTACGTC. It specifies CAWSEGDSLLLEQYV.

The V and J genes are TRBV6-5 and TRBJ1-1; TRBD1 agrees at 9 bases. This CDR3 is built from 15 residues. V lost 2 bases and J lost 7; bases outside the gene matches: 8. The germline V gene encodes CDR1 MNHEY and CDR2 SVGAGI. This chain's CDR3 is CASSYLGQGGGEAFF. CDR3 bases: TGTGCCAGCAGTTACCTGGGACAGGGTGGGGGTGAAGCTTTCTTT.

The chain carries TRBV6-6 and TRBJ2-3; 7 positions agree with TRBD2. CDR3 size: 16 residues. V trimming: 2 bases; J trimming: 0 bases; junction bases outside the gene matches: 5. Germline CDR1 reads MNHNY; CDR2 reads SVGAGI (reference sequence). The CDR3: CASSYGRGASTDTQYF. DNA of the CDR3: TGTGCCAGCAGTTACGGGAGGGGAGCGAGCACAGATACGCAGTATTTT.

This clone was counted a single time. This chain uses TRBV18 with TRBJ1-1, with D maybe TRBD1 (5 bases). CDR3 length: 13 amino acids. Trimming shortened V by 3 bases and J by 5 bases, and 10 bases separated the two germline ends. Germline assignment: CDR1 KGHSH and CDR2 LQKENI. CDR3 DNA sequence: TGTGCCAGCTCACCCATGGGGGGGACTGAAGCTTTCTTT. Translated: CASSPMGGTEAFF.

J is TRBJ1-1 and V is TRBV6-5; the match to TRBD1 covers 7 bases. The trim removed 1 base at V and 10 bases at J, leaving 3 bases unmatched. The CDR3 is 12 amino acids. Germline V gene sequence: CDR1 MNHEY, CDR2 SVGAGI. In DNA, the CDR3 is TGTGCCAGCAGTTACTTTAGGGGGCCAGCTTTCTTT. This gives the protein CASSYFRGPAFF.

The CDR3 sequence: CASSQDLGNWVYTF. The CDR3 region has the DNA TGCGCCAGCAGCCAAGATCTCGGGAATTGGGTCTACACCTTC. The chain joins TRBV4-3 to TRBJ1-2; no clear D gene. The CDR3 spans 14 residues. In germline, CDR1 is LGHNA, CDR2 YSLEER. V was cut by 0 bases and J by 10 bases, with 15 bases left in between.